Following are 29 T cell receptor beta chains from one sample sequenced in a study of T-cell memory formation after mild COVID-19. Via MiXCR, TCRdb re-called the 5' RACE reads, giving one row per CDR3 protein. This sample carries approximately 100,000 distinct CDR3 sequences, under 15% of them seen once, and the ten largest clones take under 30%. The sequencing sample was made of PBMCs or a T cell subset sorted from them (not recorded which). The receptors stem from an adult woman who had mild COVID-19 (a few samples of this study predate the infection). Cell type and time point are not known.

This clonotype was found many times. The chain employs TRBV9 and TRBJ2-1; D is perhaps TRBD2 (7 bases). The CDR3 covers 12 residues. The ends were cut back, 7 bases at V and 7 bases at J, with 12 bases in the middle. The germline V gene has CDR1 SGDLS and CDR2 YYNGEE. CDR3 bases: TGTGCCAGCGGGGGGGCGGAGAATGAGCAGTTCTTC. Its protein is CASGGAENEQFF.

This clonotype was counted only a few times. This chain uses TRBV7-8 with TRBJ1-1, with 8 bases fitting TRBD1. The CDR3 has 15 amino acids. CDR1 and CDR2 from the germline V gene are SGHVS and FQNEAQ. The ends lost 0 bases at V and 4 bases at J; junction bases unmatched: 4. As DNA, the CDR3 is TGTGCCAGCAGCTTAGCAGGGGACAGGACCACTGAAGCTTTCTTT. Translating it yields CASSLAGDRTTEAFF.

This clonotype has only a few counts. This rearrangement joins TRBV7-8 to TRBJ2-7; the D is unclear. Trimming cost V 3 bases and J 3 bases, with 9 bases left between them. Germline V CDR1 and CDR2: SGHVS, FQNEAQ. The CDR3 loop spans 13 amino acids. The CDR3 is CASSFGWGYEQYF. In nucleotides, the CDR3 is TGTGCCAGCAGCTTCGGTTGGGGCTACGAGCAGTACTTC.

This rearrangement joins TRBV6-1 to TRBJ2-7, with unresolved D. V was shortened by 2 bases and J by 6 bases, with 5 bases between the two germline ends. The CDR3 sequence is 11 residues long. The germline gives CDR1 MNHNS, CDR2 SASEGT. For the CDR3, the DNA is TGTGCCAGCAGTGAATACATCGAGCAGTACTTC. It translates to CASSEYIEQYF.

The chain links TRBV27 to TRBJ2-7; no clear D. This CDR3 has 14 residues. V was pared by 4 bases and J by 0 bases, with 10 bases between. The V gene's germline CDR1 is MNHEY and CDR2 SMNVEV (reference sequence). CDR3 nucleotide sequence: TGTGCCAGCAGTTCAAGAGTAAGCTCCTACGAGCAGTACTTC. Protein: CASSSRVSSYEQYF.

This clonotype was seen more than once but under ten times. The chain has TRBV28 and TRBJ2-2; 7 bases align to TRBD1. CDR1 and CDR2 from the germline V gene are MDHEN and SYDVKM. The CDR3 loop spans 17 amino acids. V shed 4 bases and J 3 bases; nucleotides not matched to a gene: 11. CDR3 nucleotide sequence: TGTGCCAGCAGTTCGCCCACAGGGGTGGTGGACACCGGGGAGCTGTTTTTT. Amino acids: CASSSPTGVVDTGELFF.

The chain's CDR3 is CATQSGSLNQPQHF. In DNA, the CDR3 is TGTGCCACCCAATCAGGGTCCCTTAATCAGCCCCAGCATTTT. The V gene is TRBV24-1, the J gene TRBJ1-5; D perhaps matches TRBD1 (5 bases). This CDR3 is 14 amino acids long. CDR1 is KGHDR and CDR2 is SFDVKD in the germline V gene. Trimming cost V 9 bases and J 4 bases, with 15 bases left between them.

The rearrangement links TRBV5-1 to TRBJ2-5, with D perhaps TRBD2 (5 bases). CDR1 and CDR2 (germline): SGHRS, YFSETQ. The CDR3 consists of 14 residues. Trimming took off 0 bases at V and 2 bases at J, with 8 bases between the two ends. For the CDR3, the DNA is TGCGCCAGCAGCTTGGGTGAGGGACAAGAGACCCAGTACTTC. This sequence encodes CASSLGEGQETQYF.

The table lists this clonotype with a few counts. Possible read error: a much larger clone is one base away. This rearrangement joins TRBV27 to TRBJ1-1; no clear D. Trimming shortened V by 2 bases and J by 1 base, and 5 bases separated the two germline ends. This CDR3 comprises 13 residues. The germline gives CDR1 MNHEY, CDR2 SMNVEV (reference sequence). This CDR3 is CASSLEGNTEAFF. DNA for the CDR3: TGTGCCAGCAGTTTAGAGGGGAACACTGAAGCTTTCTTT.

This clonotype was detected only a few times. The chain links TRBV7-9 to TRBJ1-4; no clear D gene. Between the trimmed V and J ends, which lost 3 bases and 4 bases, there was a span of 12 bases. This CDR3 spans 15 amino acids. Germline lookup yields CDR1 SEHNR and CDR2 FQNEAQ (reference sequence). CDR3 amino acids: CASSFSSGINEKLFF. CDR3 bases: TGTGCCAGCAGCTTTTCCAGCGGAATTAATGAAAAACTGTTTTTT.

Only a few counts were recorded for this clonotype. This chain connects TRBV12-3 or TRBV12-4 to TRBJ2-7; 11 bases line up with TRBD1. The CDR3 consists of 14 residues. V shed 5 bases and J 3 bases; nucleotides not matched to a gene: 3. The CDR3: CASSRDRGVYEQYF. CDR3 DNA: TGTGCCAGCAGTCGGGACAGGGGGGTCTACGAGCAGTACTTC.

A few counts support this clonotype. The chain couples TRBV20-1 to TRBJ2-3; 8 positions match TRBD2. The CDR3 covers 15 residues. Germline assignment: CDR1 DFQATT and CDR2 SNEGSKA (reference sequence). V was pared by 5 bases and J by 3 bases, with 10 bases of the junction left unmatched. Here the CDR3 reads CSAVPGLVGTDTQYF. The CDR3 DNA reads as TGCAGTGCTGTTCCGGGACTAGTGGGAACAGATACGCAGTATTTT.

In this sample, this clonotype turned up many times. V gene TRBV24-1 combines with J gene TRBJ2-3, with a tentative D call TRBD1 (5 bases). Germline CDR1 is KGHDR and CDR2 is SFDVKD. The CDR3 has 12 residues. The germline V and J ends were trimmed by 5 bases and 14 bases, with 16 bases remaining between them. The CDR3 spells CATSGDSGMRYF. The CDR3 nucleotides are TGTGCCACCAGTGGGGATTCAGGGATGCGGTATTTT.

This clonotype was recorded at least ten times. V and J are TRBV7-6 and TRBJ2-3; D call uncertain. CDR3 length: 15 amino acids. CDR1 is SGHVS, CDR2 FNYEAQ, per germline. Trimming took off 5 bases at V and 4 bases at J, with 16 bases between the two ends. CDR3 nucleotide sequence: TGTGCCAGCAGCCCCCGTGAGCAGGCTGCAGATACGCAGTATTTT. Encoded protein: CASSPREQAADTQYF.

This clonotype appeared a few times. The chain recombines TRBV7-9 with TRBJ2-1; the match to TRBD2 covers 11 bases. V lost 5 bases to trimming and J lost 7 bases; unmatched junction nucleotides: 10. Germline V gene sequence: CDR1 SEHNR, CDR2 FQNEAQ (reference sequence). This CDR3 has 16 residues. CDR3 region: CASSPSSGRNVNEQFF. The CDR3 DNA reads as TGTGCCAGCAGCCCCTCTAGCGGGAGGAATGTTAATGAGCAGTTCTTC.

The J gene is TRBJ2-7, the V gene TRBV7-9; D is unresolved. Between the trimmed V and J ends, which lost 6 bases and 0 bases, there was a span of 15 bases. The CDR3 has 15 amino acids. Germline V gene lookup returns CDR1 SEHNR and CDR2 FQNEAQ (reference sequence). In nucleotides, the CDR3 is TGTGCCAGCAGAAAAACCGACACGATCTCCTACGAGCAGTACTTC. It codes for CASRKTDTISYEQYF.

This clonotype was found a few times. The genes are TRBV9 and TRBJ2-7; weak D call: TRBD2 (5 bases). Germline V gene lookup returns CDR1 SGDLS and CDR2 YYNGEE. CDR3 length equals 14 residues. Trimming pared 4 bases from V and 3 bases from J, leaving 14 bases between. The CDR3 loop is CASSLAGDDYEQYF. The CDR3 DNA reads as TGTGCCAGCAGCTTAGCCGGGGATGACTACGAGCAGTACTTC. The full variable domain, with the rest looked up from reference TRBV9 and TRBJ2-7, is DSGVTQTPKHLITATGQRVTLRCSPRSGDLSVYWYQQSLDQGLQFLIQYYNGEERAKGNILERFSAQQFPDLHSELNLSSLELGDSALYFCASSLAGDDYEQYFGPGTRLTVT.

The chain joins TRBV6-2 or TRBV6-3 to TRBJ1-1; D ambiguous. The CDR3 spans 13 residues. CDR1 is MNHEY and CDR2 is SVGEGT in the germline V gene. Trimming took off 6 bases at V and 1 base at J, with 9 bases between the two ends. CDR3 protein: CASRRAGNTEAFF. In DNA form, the CDR3 reads TGTGCCAGCAGACGGGCCGGGAACACTGAAGCTTTCTTT.

This clonotype was picked up a small number of times. The CDR3 DNA sequence: TGTGCCAGCAGCGTAGGAAGGGATACCGTCTCCTACGAGCAGTACTTC. Amino acids: CASSVGRDTVSYEQYF. V gene TRBV9 combines with J gene TRBJ2-7; D is unclear. This CDR3 spans 16 amino acids. The V gene lost 0 bases and the J gene lost 0 bases, with 13 bases spanning the gap. Germline lookup yields CDR1 SGDLS and CDR2 YYNGEE.

The rearrangement links TRBV20-1 to TRBJ2-1, with D possibly being TRBD2 (5 bases). V was trimmed by 1 base and J by 2 bases, leaving 18 bases between them. The CDR3 sequence is 17 residues long. Looked up from germline, CDR1 is DFQATT and CDR2 is SNEGSKA (reference sequence). The CDR3 DNA reads as TGCAGTGCTAGAGGAGTAGAGACGGGAAGACCCTACAATGAGCAGTTCTTC. Its protein product is CSARGVETGRPYNEQFF.

This clonotype was seen repeatedly, ten times or more. This sequence joins TRBV12-3 or TRBV12-4 and TRBJ2-5, with 10 bases fitting TRBD2. CDR3 length: 15 residues. V dropped 5 bases and J dropped 5; count of bases not matched to a gene: 8. The CDR3 loop reads CASSPKDSGRETQYF. In DNA, the CDR3 is TGTGCCAGCAGTCCAAAGGATAGCGGGAGGGAGACCCAGTACTTC.

The genes are TRBV29-1 and TRBJ1-1; D perhaps matches TRBD1 (6 bases). Trimming left V 6 bases short and J 0 bases short, with 11 bases between. Germline V gene data show CDR1 as SQVTM and CDR2 as ANQGSEA. The CDR3 extends over 13 amino acids. CDR3 bases: TGCAGCGTACTGGACAGTCTGAACACTGAAGCTTTCTTT. This translates into CSVLDSLNTEAFF.

In this sample, this clonotype turned up a few times. This sequence joins TRBV5-1 and TRBJ2-7; D is perhaps TRBD1 or TRBD2 (5 bases each). CDR1 and CDR2 from the germline V gene are SGHRS and YFSETQ. Trimming stripped 4 bases from V and 4 bases from J, with 24 bases between. The CDR3 is 17 amino acids. CDR3 region: CASSDPLFEGLRYEQYF. The CDR3 nucleotides are TGCGCCAGCAGCGATCCCCTTTTTGAGGGGCTGAGGTACGAGCAGTACTTC.

V is TRBV7-2 and J is TRBJ2-7; the match to TRBD1 covers 11 bases. This CDR3 has 14 amino acids. Germline V gene sequence: CDR1 SGHTA, CDR2 FQGNSA. V trimming: 4 bases; J trimming: 6 bases; junction bases outside the gene matches: 5. CDR3 in amino acids: CASSSAGTGGEQYF. As DNA, the CDR3 is TGTGCCAGCAGCTCCGCCGGGACAGGGGGCGAGCAGTACTTC.

The genes are TRBV5-1 and TRBJ2-2; D unresolved. Between the trimmed V and J ends, which lost 4 bases and 10 bases, there was a span of 17 bases. This CDR3 is 14 amino acids long. Germline assignment: CDR1 SGHRS and CDR2 YFSETQ. CDR3 coding DNA: TGCGCCAGCAGCCTATATGACCGGTCCGAGGAGCTGTTTTTT. It is translated as CASSLYDRSEELFF.

V and J are TRBV24-1 and TRBJ2-3; D is perhaps TRBD1 (6 bases). CDR3 size: 15 residues. Germline loops: CDR1 KGHDR, CDR2 SFDVKD. V lost 9 bases, J lost 4 bases, and 19 bases lay in between. The CDR3 DNA reads as TGTGCCACCGCCTCAGGGGAAGTGGTCCCAGATACGCAGTATTTT. It codes for CATASGEVVPDTQYF.

This chain connects TRBV12-3 or TRBV12-4 to TRBJ2-5; D might be TRBD1 or TRBD2, each matching 7 bases. V lost 3 bases and J 4 bases, leaving 15 bases between the germline ends. The CDR3 consists of 15 residues. CDR3 DNA: TGTGCCAGCAGTTTGACAGGGCGGGAGAGAGAGACCCAGTACTTC. Its translation is CASSLTGRERETQYF.

This rearrangement joins TRBV4-2 to TRBJ2-1; D uncertain. This CDR3 has 14 residues. V was pared by 0 bases and J by 1 base, with 4 bases between. The germline V gene has CDR1 LGHNA and CDR2 YNFKEQ. CDR3: CASSQEGSYNEQFF. As DNA, the CDR3 is TGTGCCAGCAGCCAAGAAGGATCCTACAATGAGCAGTTCTTC.

This clonotype was picked up a small number of times. The chain carries TRBV9 and TRBJ1-1; D is perhaps TRBD1 (6 bases). Looked up from germline, CDR1 is SGDLS and CDR2 is YYNGEE. The CDR3 consists of 13 residues. Deletions cut 3 bases from V and 4 bases from J, with 10 bases between. This CDR3 reads CASSGGGLTEAFF. The CDR3, as DNA: TGTGCCAGCAGCGGTGGGGGCCTCACTGAAGCTTTCTTT.